A single sample gave rise to the 29 T cell receptor beta chains below, sequenced in a study of blood T cell repertoires in COVID-19. Assay used: immunoSEQ multiplex PCR; TCRdb lists only in-frame clones, some missing. The table lists about 240,000 clones, about nine tenths of them singletons. Sequences were obtained from peripheral blood. Receptors originate from a man aged 60 to 69 with acute or convalescent COVID-19.

This clone was detected only once. The chain uses TRBV6-5 and TRBJ1-1; no clear D. The CDR3 is 12 amino acids. Trimming shortened V by 0 bases and J by 8 bases, and 7 bases separated the two germline ends. Germline V gene data show CDR1 as MNHEY and CDR2 as SVGAGI. The CDR3 protein is CASSYSRGEAFF. CDR3 coding DNA: TGTGCCAGCAGTTACTCCCGAGGAGAAGCTTTCTTT.

V usage is TRBV12-3 or TRBV12-4 and J usage is TRBJ1-1; TRBD1 agrees at 7 bases. The CDR3 has 13 amino acids. Trimming removed 5 bases from V and 8 bases from J; junction bases left unmatched: 8. For the CDR3, the DNA is TGTGCCAGCAGTACAGGGGACTCTTTGGAAGCTTTCTTT. Encoded protein: CASSTGDSLEAFF.

This clone was recorded a few times. The chain carries TRBV27 and TRBJ2-1, with 7 bases matching TRBD2. Germline CDR1 MNHEY, CDR2 SMNVEV (reference sequence). With V trimmed by 2 bases and J by 8 bases, 6 bases remained unmatched. The CDR3 spans 14 residues. CDR3: CASSLPGTTHEQFF. The CDR3 DNA reads as TGTGCCAGCAGTTTACCCGGGACTACCCATGAGCAGTTCTTC.

The V gene is TRBV2, the J gene TRBJ2-3; TRBD2 matches at 9 bases. V dropped 1 base and J dropped 3; count of bases not matched to a gene: 5. CDR1 is SNHLY and CDR2 is FYNNEI in the germline V gene. The CDR3 runs 16 residues. CDR3 nucleotides: TGTGCCAGCAGTGAAGGCCTGCTAGCGGGAACAGATACGCAGTATTTT. It codes for CASSEGLLAGTDTQYF. Full variable domain (rest looked up from reference TRBV2 and TRBJ2-3): EPEVTQTPSHQVTQMGQEVILRCVPISNHLYFYWYRQILGQKVEFLVSFYNNEISEKSEIFDDQFSVERPDGSNFTLKIRSTKLEDSAMYFCASSEGLLAGTDTQYFGPGTRLTVL.

The J gene is TRBJ2-3, the V gene TRBV3-1 (or the pseudogene TRBV3-2), with D perhaps matching TRBD2 (6 bases). The CDR3 totals 14 residues. CDR1 LGHDT and CDR2 YNNKEL come from the germline V gene (reference sequence). V was clipped by 4 bases and J by 4 bases, with 12 bases between them. CDR3 nucleotides: TGTGCCAGCAGCCGGGGAGGCTTACCAGATACGCAGTATTTT. This translates into CASSRGGLPDTQYF.

This rearrangement joins TRBV18 to TRBJ2-3, with 7 bases identical to TRBD1. This CDR3 is built from 16 residues. CDR1 KGHSH and CDR2 LQKENI come from the germline V gene. The V segment lost 3 bases and the J segment 4 bases; nucleotides outside the gene matches: 10. The CDR3 here is CASSPRQGPASDTQYF. DNA of the CDR3: TGTGCCAGCTCACCCCGACAGGGCCCTGCATCAGATACGCAGTATTTT.

V usage is TRBV19 and J usage is TRBJ2-1, with TRBD2 as a possible D gene (6 bases). CDR3 size: 15 residues. Germline V gives CDR1 LNHDA, CDR2 SQIVND (reference sequence). V was clipped by 1 base and J by 5 bases, with 12 bases between them. CDR3: CASSIAGGGNNEQFF. In DNA, the CDR3 is TGTGCCAGTAGTATAGCCGGGGGAGGTAACAATGAGCAGTTCTTC. The variable domain in full, completed from reference TRBV19 and TRBJ2-1, reads DGGITQSPKYLFRKEGQNVTLSCEQNLNHDAMYWYRQDPGQGLRLIYYSQIVNDFQKGDIAEGYSVSREKKESFPLTVTSAQKNPTAFYLCASSIAGGGNNEQFFGPGTRLTVL.

This clone was counted between two and nine times. The chain employs TRBV29-1 and TRBJ2-4, with 8 bases aligning to TRBD2. The V segment lost 5 bases and the J segment 6 bases; nucleotides outside the gene matches: 3. CDR3 length: 12 amino acids. CDR1 is SQVTM, CDR2 ANQGSEA, per germline. The chain's CDR3 is CSVWLAGNIQYF. Here the CDR3 DNA reads TGCAGCGTTTGGCTAGCGGGAAACATTCAGTACTTC. The whole variable domain, remainder taken from reference TRBV29-1 and TRBJ2-4, is SAVISQKPSRDICQRGTSLTIQCQVDSQVTMMFWYRQQPGQSLTLIATANQGSEATYESGFVIDKFPISRPNLTFSTLTVSNMSPEDSSIYLCSVWLAGNIQYFGAGTRLSVL.

This clone was picked up a small number of times. The chain links TRBV14 to TRBJ1-2; possibly TRBD1 for D (5 bases). The CDR3 totals 15 residues. The V gene lost 4 bases and the J gene lost 5 bases, with 17 bases spanning the gap. Germline V CDR1 and CDR2: SGHDN, FVKESK. The CDR3 nucleotides read TGTGCCAGCAGCCCATATGGGGGGGAAAGTTATGGCTACACCTTC. Amino acid sequence: CASSPYGGESYGYTF.

The J gene is TRBJ1-4, the V gene TRBV5-6; no definite D call. In germline, CDR1 is SGHDT, CDR2 YYEEEE. The V end lost 2 bases, the J end lost 8 bases, and 13 bases lay between the germline ends. The CDR3 extends over 14 amino acids. The CDR3 loop reads CASSFHVPGEKLFF. The CDR3 nucleotides read TGTGCCAGCAGCTTTCACGTTCCCGGGGAAAAACTGTTTTTT.

The chain employs TRBV9 and TRBJ1-1; 7 positions match TRBD1. With V trimmed by 1 base and J by 6 bases, 12 bases remained unmatched. Looked up from germline, CDR1 is SGDLS and CDR2 is YYNGEE. The CDR3 has 16 amino acids. The CDR3 DNA reads as TGTGCCAGCAGCGTAATGGATCAGGGGGGAGACGCTGAAGCTTTCTTT. This codes for CASSVMDQGGDAEAFF. The complete variable domain, with remaining parts taken from reference TRBV9 and TRBJ1-1, reads DSGVTQTPKHLITATGQRVTLRCSPRSGDLSVYWYQQSLDQGLQFLIQYYNGEERAKGNILERFSAQQFPDLHSELNLSSLELGDSALYFCASSVMDQGGDAEAFFGQGTRLTVV.

This clone was observed a handful of times. V gene TRBV7-9 combines with J gene TRBJ2-5, with D maybe TRBD2 (5 bases). There are 14 residues in the CDR3. The germline V and J ends were trimmed by 5 bases and 4 bases, with 14 bases remaining between them. CDR1 is SEHNR and CDR2 is FQNEAQ in the germline V gene (reference sequence). The CDR3 is CASSPPPGRETQYF. CDR3 sequence (DNA): TGTGCCAGCAGCCCACCCCCGGGAAGAGAGACCCAGTACTTC.

Notes on this clone: Compared with germline, one end of the junction differs, possibly owing to a read error. The rearrangement links TRBV6-6 to TRBJ1-5; D may be TRBD1 (5 bases). Germline lookup yields CDR1 MNHNY and CDR2 SVGAGI (reference sequence). The CDR3 length is 12 residues. The CDR3 coding sequence is TGTGCCAGCAGTTACCTTCAGGGCTCCCGGTCATTT. Its protein product is CASSYLQGSRSF.

The chain uses TRBV4-2 and TRBJ2-1, with 8 nucleotides matching TRBD1. V gave up 2 bases and J gave up 7 bases; unmatched junction bases: 13. The CDR3 length is 17 residues. Looked up from germline, CDR1 is LGHNA and CDR2 is YNFKEQ. The CDR3 protein is CASSQFNQGADRNEQFF. CDR3 bases: TGTGCCAGCAGCCAATTTAATCAGGGGGCTGATAGGAATGAGCAGTTCTTC.

J is TRBJ2-7 and V is TRBV11-3, with a possible D match to TRBD1 (5 bases). The CDR3 is 11 residues long. The germline gives CDR1 SGHNT, CDR2 YENEEA. V was cut by 1 base and J by 12 bases, with 10 bases left in between. The CDR3 is CASSLGQRLYF. Here the CDR3 DNA reads TGTGCCAGCAGCTTAGGACAGCGCCTGTACTTC.

V and J are TRBV14 and TRBJ2-1; D call uncertain. V was pared by 1 base and J by 7 bases, with 5 bases between. CDR1 is SGHDN and CDR2 is FVKESK in the germline V gene. This CDR3 spans 12 amino acids. In nucleotides, the CDR3 is TGTGCCAGCAGCCAAGTCGGGAATGAGCAGTTCTTC. It translates to CASSQVGNEQFF.

The chain is built from TRBV20-1 and TRBJ2-5; D possibly corresponds to TRBD2 (5 bases). Germline values: CDR1 DFQATT, CDR2 SNEGSKA (reference sequence). V lost 6 bases and J lost 5, with 10 bases in between. CDR3 size: 11 residues. For the CDR3, the DNA is TGCAGTGCCGTAGCGACGGAGACCCAGTACTTC. It translates to CSAVATETQYF.

The chain joins TRBV4-3 to TRBJ2-3; possible D gene TRBD2, 6 bases. Germline CDR1 is LGHNA and CDR2 is YSLEER. CDR3 size: 16 residues. The V and J ends lost 0 bases and 2 bases respectively, with 12 bases between them. The CDR3 is CASSQDPSASTDTQYF. The CDR3, as DNA: TGCGCCAGCAGCCAAGATCCTAGCGCTTCCACAGATACGCAGTATTTT.

The chain has TRBV3-1 (or the pseudogene TRBV3-2) and TRBJ1-2; D is ambiguous. V lost 2 bases, J lost 2 bases, and 15 bases lay in between. The CDR3 sequence is 16 residues long. The germline V gene encodes CDR1 LGHDT and CDR2 YNNKEL (reference sequence). The CDR3 reads CASSQPEGGANYGYTF. The CDR3 coding sequence is TGTGCCAGCAGCCAACCAGAGGGCGGCGCGAACTATGGCTACACCTTC.

This chain joins TRBV7-2 and TRBJ1-6; a weak D match, TRBD1 (5 bases). The germline V and J ends were trimmed by 5 bases and 9 bases, with 17 bases remaining between them. This CDR3 region has 15 residues. Germline CDR1 SGHTA, CDR2 FQGNSA. The CDR3 DNA follows: TGTGCCAGCAGCACCGTGGGGGGGGAGGGTTCACCCCTCCACTTT. Amino acid sequence: CASSTVGGEGSPLHF.

This clone was observed a single time. The V call is TRBV7-3, the J call TRBJ2-1, with 10 bases matching TRBD2. The CDR3 has 17 residues. Trimming took 2 bases from V and 6 from J; bases not matched to a gene: 10. The germline gives CDR1 SGHTA, CDR2 FQGTGA. The CDR3 here is CASSLASGRGGRNEQFF. As DNA, the CDR3 is TGTGCCAGCAGCTTAGCTAGCGGGAGAGGGGGGCGCAATGAGCAGTTCTTC.

The chain carries TRBV4-3 and TRBJ1-4; TRBD1 might be the D (6 bases). Per germline, CDR1 LGHNA and CDR2 YSLEER. The CDR3 totals 16 residues. Trimming shortened V by 3 bases and J by 3 bases, and 14 bases separated the two germline ends. The CDR3 sequence: CASSQRYRVPNEKLFF. The CDR3 region has the DNA TGCGCCAGCAGCCAGAGATACAGGGTCCCTAATGAAAAACTGTTTTTT.

V usage is TRBV28 and J usage is TRBJ2-5, with 10 bases that match TRBD1. Germline values: CDR1 MDHEN, CDR2 SYDVKM. The CDR3 has 16 residues. V dropped 4 bases and J dropped 4; count of bases not matched to a gene: 9. Here the CDR3 reads CASSSRDRGVLETQYF. The DNA for the CDR3 is TGTGCCAGCAGTTCCCGGGACAGGGGTGTGTTAGAGACCCAGTACTTC.

The genes are TRBV5-1 and TRBJ1-6; D may be TRBD1 (5 bases). Trimming removed 0 bases at V and 7 bases at J, with 14 bases between. Germline loops: CDR1 SGHRS, CDR2 YFSETQ. CDR3 length: 16 residues. In DNA, the CDR3 is TGCGCCAGCAGCTTGGGACGGCCAGGACAAAATTCACCCCTCCACTTT. It translates to CASSLGRPGQNSPLHF. The whole variable domain, remainder taken from reference TRBV5-1 and TRBJ1-6, is KAGVTQTPRYLIKTRGQQVTLSCSPISGHRSVSWYQQTPGQGLQFLFEYFSETQRNKGNFPGRFSGRQFSNSRSEMNVSTLELGDSALYLCASSLGRPGQNSPLHFGNGTRLTVT.

The chain joins TRBV27 to TRBJ1-1; 9 bases line up with TRBD1. With V trimmed by 7 bases and J by 0 bases, 6 bases remained unmatched. The CDR3 totals 15 residues. In germline, CDR1 is MNHEY, CDR2 SMNVEV (reference sequence). CDR3 coding DNA: TGTGCCAGCATAGGACAGGGGTGGTTGAACACTGAAGCTTTCTTT. This encodes CASIGQGWLNTEAFF.

The CDR3 protein is CASSSGGETQYF. CDR3 DNA sequence: TGTGCCAGCAGTTCGGGGGGAGAGACCCAGTACTTC. This chain uses TRBV27 with TRBJ2-5; 7 bases agree with TRBD2. CDR1 is MNHEY, CDR2 SMNVEV, per germline (reference sequence). The CDR3 extends over 12 amino acids. The junction had 0 bases not matched to a gene; V was cut back by 4 bases and J by 4 bases.

The chain recombines TRBV6-5 with TRBJ1-1; weak D call: TRBD1 (6 bases). CDR1 is MNHEY, CDR2 SVGAGI, per germline. The CDR3 length is 13 residues. V was pared by 6 bases and J by 1 base, with 9 bases between. CDR3: CASSSQGNTEAFF. CDR3 in DNA: TGTGCCAGCAGCTCACAGGGGAACACTGAAGCTTTCTTT.

The rearrangement joins TRBV28 to TRBJ1-3; 7 nucleotides agree with TRBD1. The CDR3 extends over 16 amino acids. Trimming removed 6 bases from V and 0 bases from J; junction bases left unmatched: 8. CDR1 is MDHEN and CDR2 is SYDVKM in the germline V gene. The CDR3, as DNA: TGTGCCAGCAGCCCACCCGGGACAGTCTCTGGAAACACCATATATTTT. Residues: CASSPPGTVSGNTIYF.

The chain has TRBV9 and TRBJ1-2, with 7 nucleotides matching TRBD1. CDR3 length: 15 amino acids. The junction had 12 bases not matched to a gene; V was cut back by 4 bases and J by 6 bases. From germline, CDR1 is SGDLS and CDR2 YYNGEE. The CDR3 reads CASSPSPRQGNGYTF. The DNA of the CDR3 is TGTGCCAGCAGCCCCTCCCCTAGACAGGGTAATGGCTACACCTTC.